Sequencing of this T cell receptor (beta chain) was carried out in a study of blood T cell repertoires in COVID-19. Study context: Specimens from acute and convalescent COVID-19 originated in the United States, Italy and Spain. PBMCs, B-cell-depleted T cells, or T cells provided the cDNA or gDNA that made up the material.

In the authors' workflow: Researchers report that nucleated cell counts were estimated from reference gene primer amplification. Only in-frame clones appear in the TCRdb table, and some are missing; sequencing was by immunoSEQ multiplex PCR. That table furnishes V, J and clone size, whereas the DNA furnished D and trimming. The table lists about 100,000 clones, just under 80% of them singletons. Germline assignment: CDR1 KGHDR and CDR2 SFDVKD. With 3 bases removed from V and 1 base from J, the gap between germline ends came to 8 bases. This CDR3 has 15 amino acids. Sequencing input: peripheral blood. The TCR sequence derives from a man in his 70s with active or convalescent COVID-19. V and J are TRBV24-1 and TRBJ2-2, with a weak D call TRBD1 (6 bases). CDR3 nucleotide sequence: TGTGCCACCAGTGATACAGGGATGAACACCGGGGAGCTGTTTTTT. It yields the protein CATSDTGMNTGELFF.